Below are 27 T cell receptor beta chains sequenced from a single sample in a study of cytomegalovirus exposure and HLA in healthy donors. Amplification used 60 Vbeta primers and 13 Jbeta primers. Using immunoSEQ multiplex PCR, the repertoire was profiled, and TCRdb retains in-frame clones only, with some absent. Among under 250,000 clones, about 80% were seen once, and the ten largest hold 10%. Sequenced material: PBMCs. These TCRs come from a woman between 50 and 59 years old in good health and CMV-seropositive.

The chain uses TRBV19 and TRBJ1-2; D not resolved. The length of the CDR3 is 13 residues. CDR1 and CDR2 (germline): LNHDA, SQIVND (reference sequence). V was shortened by 3 bases and J by 7 bases, with 12 bases between the two germline ends. CDR3 DNA: TGTGCCAGTAGTATTTGGGGAGTAGGTGGCTACACCTTC. Protein product: CASSIWGVGGYTF.

This clone appeared a single time. The rearrangement links TRBV4-1 to TRBJ1-2; the match to TRBD1 covers 7 bases. After removal of 8 bases from V and 0 bases from J, the junction contained 3 bases not matched to a gene. Germline loops: CDR1 MGHRA, CDR2 YSYEKL. CDR3 length equals 13 residues. The CDR3 sequence: CASQGTANYGYTF. The CDR3 DNA reads TGCGCCAGCCAGGGGACAGCTAACTATGGCTACACCTTC.

J is TRBJ1-1 and V is TRBV19; 9 bases line up with TRBD1. The germline gives CDR1 LNHDA, CDR2 SQIVND (reference sequence). The J segment lost 0 bases and the V segment lost 8 bases, leaving 10 bases of the junction unmatched. The CDR3 covers 16 residues. The CDR3 DNA sequence: TGTGCCAGTCGAAACAGGGGGCGCAGGGTGAACACTGAAGCTTTCTTT. This codes for CASRNRGRRVNTEAFF.

The chain carries TRBV18 and TRBJ2-7, with 8 bases aligning to TRBD1. Trimming at V came to 0 bases and at J to 2 bases, leaving 3 bases not matched to a gene. The CDR3 has 15 amino acids. The germline gives CDR1 KGHSH, CDR2 LQKENI. The CDR3, as DNA: TGTGCCAGCTCACCACCGGCACAGGGGGCCTACGAGCAGTACTTC. Amino acid sequence: CASSPPAQGAYEQYF. Together with reference TRBV18 and TRBJ2-7, the CDR3 gives the full variable domain: NAGVMQNPRHLVRRRGQEARLRCSPMKGHSHVYWYRQLPEEGLKFMVYLQKENIIDESGMPKERFSAEFPKEGPSILRIQQVVRGDSAAYFCASSPPAQGAYEQYFGPGTRLTVT.

This clone was detected only a few times. The chain combines TRBV7-8 with TRBJ1-1; TRBD1 aligns across 8 bases. The CDR3 length is 15 residues. Trimming cost V 2 bases and J 1 base; bases outside gene matches: 3. The V gene's germline CDR1 is SGHVS and CDR2 FQNEAQ. The CDR3 reads CASSLSRGRNTEAFF. CDR3 sequence (DNA): TGTGCCAGCAGCTTATCCAGGGGGCGGAACACTGAAGCTTTCTTT.

This chain uses TRBV6-7 with TRBJ2-5, with 7 positions matching TRBD1. TRBV6-7 belongs to the ORF category, with a function that is uncertain. This CDR3 has 14 amino acids. Losses at the gene ends were 2 bases for V and 2 bases for J; bases not matched to a gene: 2. Here the CDR3 DNA reads TGTGCCAGCAGTTACCCGACAGGGCAAGAGACCCAGTACTTC. This sequence encodes CASSYPTGQETQYF.

This chain connects TRBV27 to TRBJ2-5, with 7 positions matching TRBD2. The CDR3 covers 15 residues. Looked up from germline, CDR1 is MNHEY and CDR2 is SMNVEV (reference sequence). The V segment lost 6 bases and the J segment 5 bases; nucleotides outside the gene matches: 12. CDR3: CASRRGDYGFETQYF. The CDR3, as DNA: TGTGCCAGCAGGAGAGGGGACTACGGGTTTGAGACCCAGTACTTC.

The rearrangement uses TRBV7-6 and TRBJ2-7; 9 bases line up with TRBD1. The CDR3 spans 18 residues. The V segment lost 3 bases and the J segment 1 base; nucleotides outside the gene matches: 13. Germline lookup yields CDR1 SGHVS and CDR2 FNYEAQ. CDR3: CASSLELLRTGASYEQYF. The CDR3 coding sequence is TGTGCCAGCAGCTTGGAACTTCTCCGGACAGGGGCATCCTACGAGCAGTACTTC.

This clone was seen only a few times. CDR3 protein: CASSLGLSYGYTF. The CDR3, as DNA: TGTGCCAGCAGCCTGGGACTCAGCTATGGCTACACCTTC. The gene calls are TRBV7-8 and TRBJ1-2; D is perhaps TRBD1 (5 bases). Germline assignment: CDR1 SGHVS and CDR2 FQNEAQ. The length of the CDR3 is 13 residues. Trimming removed 5 bases at V and 4 bases at J, with 11 bases between.

This clone appeared a single time. The rearrangement links TRBV21-1 to TRBJ1-3; TRBD1 is the table's D call, not checked against the DNA. TRBV21-1 is recorded as a pseudogene. The CDR3 covers 16 residues. CDR3 amino acids: CASSEKTPNPANTIYF. The CDR3 nucleotides read TGTGCCAGCAGCGAAAAGACACCTAACCCGGCGAACACCATATATTTT.

The genes are TRBV6-6 and TRBJ2-1; no reliable D call. CDR1 and CDR2 (germline): MNHNY, SVGAGI (reference sequence). V dropped 8 bases and J dropped 4 bases, with 6 bases sitting between them. The CDR3 has 11 amino acids. The CDR3 reads CASGQYNEQFF. The CDR3 DNA is TGTGCCAGCGGTCAGTACAATGAGCAGTTCTTC.

V is TRBV28 and J is TRBJ1-4; TRBD1 aligns across 8 bases. This CDR3 has 14 amino acids. V gave up 7 bases and J gave up 4 bases; unmatched junction bases: 5. The germline V gene encodes CDR1 MDHEN and CDR2 SYDVKM. CDR3 in DNA: TGTGCCAGCATCGCGGGACAGGATAATGAAAAACTGTTTTTT. As protein: CASIAGQDNEKLFF.

The V and J genes are TRBV5-1 and TRBJ1-1, with a tentative D call TRBD1 (5 bases). This CDR3 comprises 14 residues. V lost 0 bases and J 3 bases, leaving 9 bases between the germline ends. The V gene's germline CDR1 is SGHRS and CDR2 YFSETQ. For the CDR3, the DNA is TGCGCCAGCAGCTTGGGGGACTCGGACACTGAAGCTTTCTTT. Translated, it gives CASSLGDSDTEAFF.

The chain combines TRBV10-2 with TRBJ1-2; TRBD1 matches 9 bases. Looked up from germline, CDR1 is WSHSY and CDR2 is SAAADI. CDR3 length: 13 residues. Unmatched junction bases numbered 1, after V lost 2 bases and J lost 6 bases. CDR3 DNA sequence: TGCGCCAGCAGTGAGAGGGACAGGGATGGCTACACCTTC. Its translation: CASSERDRDGYTF.

The chain has TRBV28 and TRBJ1-4, with D unresolved. This CDR3 has 15 amino acids. Germline loops: CDR1 MDHEN, CDR2 SYDVKM. The V end was cut by 5 bases, the J end by 0 bases, with 10 bases between. CDR3 sequence: CASSERQSTNEKLFF. Written as DNA, the CDR3 is TGTGCCAGCAGTGAGAGACAATCAACTAATGAAAAACTGTTTTTT.

The chain is built from TRBV7-9 and TRBJ2-1; weak D call: TRBD1 (5 bases). Trimming left V 3 bases short and J 6 bases short, with 15 bases between. Germline lookup yields CDR1 SEHNR and CDR2 FQNEAQ (reference sequence). This CDR3 has 15 amino acids. The chain's CDR3 is CASSFVAGIVNEQFF. CDR3 sequence (DNA): TGTGCCAGCAGCTTCGTGGCAGGGATTGTCAATGAGCAGTTCTTC.

The chain combines TRBV2 with TRBJ1-1; D gene uncertain. CDR1 is SNHLY and CDR2 is FYNNEI in the germline V gene. Trimming left V 5 bases short and J 3 bases short, with 10 bases between. CDR3 size: 13 residues. The CDR3 DNA reads as TGTGCCAGCAGTTTCGCGGGGTACACTGAAGCTTTCTTT. It yields the protein CASSFAGYTEAFF.

This chain joins TRBV5-1 and TRBJ2-7; TRBD1 matches 7 bases. Germline loops: CDR1 SGHRS, CDR2 YFSETQ. This CDR3 is built from 14 residues. V was pared by 0 bases and J by 7 bases, with 7 bases of the junction left unmatched. CDR3 nucleotides: TGCGCCAGCAGCTTGGAAGAGGGGGCGTGGGAGCAGTACTTC. Amino acid sequence: CASSLEEGAWEQYF. Full variable domain (remainder filled in from reference TRBV5-1 and TRBJ2-7): KAGVTQTPRYLIKTRGQQVTLSCSPISGHRSVSWYQQTPGQGLQFLFEYFSETQRNKGNFPGRFSGRQFSNSRSEMNVSTLELGDSALYLCASSLEEGAWEQYFGPGTRLTVT.

This chain links TRBV4-3 with TRBJ2-7, with TRBD1 identical over 12 bases. Germline lookup yields CDR1 LGHNA and CDR2 YSLEER. The CDR3 is 17 amino acids. V trimming: 3 bases; J trimming: 5 bases; junction bases outside the gene matches: 11. The CDR3 spells CASSHLPEGQGANEQYF. The DNA of the CDR3 is TGCGCCAGCAGCCACCTCCCGGAGGGACAGGGGGCCAACGAGCAGTACTTC.

This chain uses TRBV4-1 with TRBJ2-2; D is uncertain. Germline loops: CDR1 MGHRA, CDR2 YSYEKL. CDR3 length: 13 amino acids. Trimming pared 0 bases from V and 7 bases from J, leaving 6 bases between. CDR3 DNA: TGCGCCAGCAGCCAAGAGTATTACGGGGAGCTGTTTTTT. Protein product: CASSQEYYGELFF.

The DNA of the CDR3 is TGTGCCAGCTCACCAGGATACTGGGACAGCGTCTCCTACGAGCAGTACTTC. Its protein is CASSPGYWDSVSYEQYF. The chain carries TRBV18 and TRBJ2-7; 7 nucleotides line up with TRBD1. The trim removed 2 bases at V and 0 bases at J, leaving 10 bases unmatched. The CDR3 covers 17 residues. CDR1 and CDR2 (germline): KGHSH, LQKENI.

CDR3 sequence reads: CASSLSYRGRETQYF. CDR3 in DNA: TGTGCCAGCAGTTTATCATACAGGGGGCGAGAGACCCAGTACTTC. V gene TRBV27 combines with J gene TRBJ2-5; 9 bases map to TRBD1. The germline gives CDR1 MNHEY, CDR2 SMNVEV (reference sequence). V shed 0 bases and J 4 bases; nucleotides not matched to a gene: 3. The CDR3 runs 15 residues.

The V call is TRBV5-1, the J call TRBJ2-7; D remains ambiguous. The ends were cut back, 4 bases at V and 0 bases at J, with 14 bases in the middle. Germline V lookup: CDR1 SGHRS, CDR2 YFSETQ. The CDR3 contains 15 residues. The CDR3 is CASSPPRSSSYEQYF. The CDR3 nucleotides are TGCGCCAGCAGCCCCCCCCGGTCCTCCTCCTACGAGCAGTACTTC.

The genes are TRBV21-1 and TRBJ1-1. TRBV21-1 is described as a pseudogene. The CDR3 spans 16 residues. Written as DNA, the CDR3 is TGTGCCAGCAGCAAAGCGCGGGGAAAGGGGTGCACTGAAGCTTTCTTT. It is translated as CASSKARGKGCTEAFF.

The genes are TRBV9 and TRBJ1-1, with 8 bases matching TRBD1. The CDR3 sequence is 16 residues long. The germline CDR1 and CDR2 sequences are SGDLS and YYNGEE. Trimming took 3 bases from V and 3 from J; bases not matched to a gene: 10. CDR3 nucleotides: TGTGCCAGCAGCGCCGGTGGACAGGGCGCTGACACTGAAGCTTTCTTT. Protein: CASSAGGQGADTEAFF.

V gene TRBV6-5 combines with J gene TRBJ1-2; D call uncertain. Trimming left V 6 bases short and J 5 bases short, with 16 bases between. Germline V gives CDR1 MNHEY, CDR2 SVGAGI. The CDR3 covers 14 residues. CDR3 bases: TGTGCCAGCAGCCGCTCGGCACAGAATTATGGCTACACCTTC. Translated: CASSRSAQNYGYTF.

The CDR3 protein is CASSKGGGGGETQYF. Written as DNA, the CDR3 is TGTGCCAGCAGCAAGGGAGGCGGGGGAGGGGAGACCCAGTACTTC. The rearrangement links TRBV5-6 to TRBJ2-5; 7 nucleotides line up with TRBD2. The V gene's germline CDR1 is SGHDT and CDR2 YYEEEE. There are 15 residues in the CDR3. V lost 4 bases and J lost 5; bases outside the gene matches: 11.